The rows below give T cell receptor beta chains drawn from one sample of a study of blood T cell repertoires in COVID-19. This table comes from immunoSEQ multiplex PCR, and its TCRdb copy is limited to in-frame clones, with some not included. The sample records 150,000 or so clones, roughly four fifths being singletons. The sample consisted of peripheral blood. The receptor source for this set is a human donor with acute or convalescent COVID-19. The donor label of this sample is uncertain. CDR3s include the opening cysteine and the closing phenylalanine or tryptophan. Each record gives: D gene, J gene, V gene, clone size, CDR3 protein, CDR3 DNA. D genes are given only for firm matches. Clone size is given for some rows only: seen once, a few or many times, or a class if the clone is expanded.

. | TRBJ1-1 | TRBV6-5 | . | CASSRQTEAFF | TGTGCCAGCAGTCGACAAACTGAAGCTTTCTTT
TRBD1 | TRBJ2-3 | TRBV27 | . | CASSPRTGYDTQYF | TGTGCCAGCAGTCCGCGGACAGGATACGATACGCAGTATTTT
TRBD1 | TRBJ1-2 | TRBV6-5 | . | CASGYRGLESGYTF | TGTGCCAGCGGTTACAGGGGTTTGGAGAGTGGCTACACCTTC
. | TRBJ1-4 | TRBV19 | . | CASSIKAAGDNEKLFF | TGTGCCAGTAGTATAAAGGCGGCAGGGGATAATGAAAAACTGTTTTTT
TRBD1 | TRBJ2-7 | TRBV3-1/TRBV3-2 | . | CASSPRIGTGIYEQYF | TGTGCCAGCAGCCCTCGGATCGGGACAGGGATCTACGAGCAGTACTTC
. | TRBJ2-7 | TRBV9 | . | CASSGGTSPYEQYF | TGTGCCAGCAGCGGAGGGACATCTCCTTACGAGCAGTACTTC
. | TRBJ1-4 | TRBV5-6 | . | CASSFDTGEVSEKLFF | TGTGCCAGCAGCTTCGATACAGGTGAGGTGAGTGAAAAACTGTTTTTT
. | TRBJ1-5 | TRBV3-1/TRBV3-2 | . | CASSQTGSHQPQHF | TGTGCCAGCAGCCAGACAGGTTCTCATCAGCCCCAGCATTTT
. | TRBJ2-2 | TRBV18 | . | CASSPRNTGELFF | TGTGCCAGCTCACCGCGGAACACCGGGGAGCTGTTTTTT
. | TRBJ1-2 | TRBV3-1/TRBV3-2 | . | CASSPNTGDGYTF | TGTGCCAGCAGCCCCAACACGGGAGATGGCTACACCTTC
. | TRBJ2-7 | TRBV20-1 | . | CSARGAYEQYF | TGCAGTGCTAGGGGAGCCTACGAGCAGTACTTC
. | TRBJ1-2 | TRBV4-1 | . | CASSQNSEKGYTF | TGCGCCAGCAGCCAAAATAGTGAAAAGGGCTACACCTTC
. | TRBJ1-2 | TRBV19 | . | CASRLEHSNYGYTF | TGTGCCAGTAGACTGGAGCACTCGAACTATGGCTACACCTTC
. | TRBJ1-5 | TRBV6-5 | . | CASESNSNQPQHF | TGTGCCAGCGAAAGCAATAGCAATCAGCCCCAGCATTTT
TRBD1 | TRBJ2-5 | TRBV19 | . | CASSSTGGVETQYF | TGTGCCAGTAGTTCCACAGGGGGCGTAGAGACCCAGTACTTC
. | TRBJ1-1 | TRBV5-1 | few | CASSQNTGTEAFF | TGCGCCAGCAGCCAAAATACGGGCACTGAAGCTTTCTTT
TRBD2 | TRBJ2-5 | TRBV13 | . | CASSLSGGAAGETQYF | TGTGCCAGCAGCTTAAGCGGGGGGGCAGCGGGAGAGACCCAGTACTTC
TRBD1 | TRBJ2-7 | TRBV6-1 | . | CASSEADSWSGQAYEQYF | TGTGCCAGCAGTGAAGCCGATTCATGGTCCGGACAGGCCTACGAGCAGTACTTC
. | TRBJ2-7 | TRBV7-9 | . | CASSSLNYYEQYF | TGTGCCAGCAGCTCATTGAACTACTACGAGCAGTACTTC
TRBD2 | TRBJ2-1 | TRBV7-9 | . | CASRYSGGLRNEQFF | TGTGCCAGCAGATATAGCGGGGGGCTTAGAAATGAGCAGTTCTTC
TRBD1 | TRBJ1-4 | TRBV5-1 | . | CASSDRVNEKLFF | TGCGCCAGCAGTGACAGGGTGAATGAAAAACTGTTTTTT
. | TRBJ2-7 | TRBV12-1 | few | CANPGSGVEQYF | TGTGCCAACCCGGGCTCGGGGGTCGAGCAGTACTTC
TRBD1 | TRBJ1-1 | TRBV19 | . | CASSQGTGGGVAEAFF | TGTGCCAGTAGTCAAGGGACAGGGGGCGGGGTAGCTGAAGCTTTCTTT
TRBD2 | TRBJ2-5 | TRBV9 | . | CASGRASGQETQYF | TGTGCCAGCGGAAGGGCTAGCGGACAAGAGACCCAGTACTTC
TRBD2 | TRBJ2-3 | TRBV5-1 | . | CASSLEGGLAIDTQYF | TGCGCCAGCAGCTTGGAAGGGGGACTAGCTATAGATACGCAGTATTTT
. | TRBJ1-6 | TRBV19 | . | CASSLGANAPLHF | TGTGCCAGTAGTTTGGGGGCTAACGCACCCCTCCACTTT
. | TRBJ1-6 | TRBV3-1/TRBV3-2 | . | CASSQDSGGYNSPLHF | TGTGCCAGCAGCCAAGATTCCGGGGGCTATAATTCACCCCTCCACTTT
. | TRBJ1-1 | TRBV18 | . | CASSHSTGLDTEAFF | TGTGCCAGCTCACATTCGACAGGTCTGGACACTGAAGCTTTCTTT
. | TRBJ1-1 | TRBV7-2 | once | CASSLFTEPAEAFF | TGTGCCAGCAGCTTATTTACGGAGCCCGCTGAAGCTTTCTTT
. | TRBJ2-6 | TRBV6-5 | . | CASRPQLAANVLTF | TGTGCCAGCAGGCCCCAGCTAGCGGCCAACGTCCTGACTTTC
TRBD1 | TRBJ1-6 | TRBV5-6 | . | CASSRWDRGNSPLHF | TGTGCCAGCAGCCGGTGGGACAGGGGTAATTCACCCCTCCACTTT
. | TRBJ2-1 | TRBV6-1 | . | CASSERRLELNEQFF | TGTGCCAGCAGTGAGCGCCGGCTGGAGCTCAATGAGCAGTTCTTC